This TCR beta chain was recorded in a study of blood T cells in healthy people across ages. Study findings and constraints: Roughly linear declines in TCR beta diversity per million T cells occurred with age.

This clonotype was counted many times. Its antigen is as yet unknown. V dropped 4 bases and J dropped 3; count of bases not matched to a gene: 5. The germline gives CDR1 DFQATT, CDR2 SNEGSKA (reference sequence). The CDR3 is made up of 16 amino acids. Total RNA, at least 5.5 micrograms per sample, came from PBMCs. Primed by a sample-barcoded 5' primer and a J-beta primer mix, a second PCR proceeded for about 7 to 12 cycles. Template switching added a 12-random-nucleotide identifier to every cDNA molecule. TCRdb independently ran MiXCR on the 5' RACE reads; one entry per CDR3 protein. The table shows some 700,000 distinct CDR3 sequences, with approximately 39% occurring only once.

Sequencing input: blood. V and J are TRBV20-1 and TRBJ2-6; TRBD2 matches at 11 bases. The TCR originated in a woman in her sixties in good health. The CDR3 DNA reads as TGCAGTGCTATCACTAGCGGGAGTAGTGGGGCCAACGTCCTGACTTTC. Translated: CSAITSGSSGANVLTF.